The present T cell receptor beta chain was sequenced within a study of cytomegalovirus exposure and HLA in healthy donors. Study findings and constraints: Rare TCR sequences dominated, though some public TCRs recurred in many donors. TCR beta V- and J-gene trimming was later associated with a missense DCLRE1C variant.

V lost 4 bases to trimming and J lost 7 bases; unmatched junction nucleotides: 3. This CDR3 has 14 residues. Germline V gene lookup returns CDR1 MNHEY and CDR2 SMNVEV (reference sequence). PCR involved 60 Vbeta and 13 Jbeta primers. Assay: immunoSEQ multiplex PCR; the TCRdb copy retains only in-frame clones and omits some. The table records around 65,000 clones, around 68% of them present only once. Comment on this clone: What it recognizes is unknown.

This chain joins TRBV27 and TRBJ2-7; 14 nucleotides agree with TRBD2. Sequencing input: PBMCs. This TCR was sampled from a man aged 35-49 years in good health and CMV-seropositive. The CDR3 coding sequence is TGTGCCAGCAGTTCGGGACTAGCGGGAGTAGAGCAGTACTTC. This translates into CASSSGLAGVEQYF.